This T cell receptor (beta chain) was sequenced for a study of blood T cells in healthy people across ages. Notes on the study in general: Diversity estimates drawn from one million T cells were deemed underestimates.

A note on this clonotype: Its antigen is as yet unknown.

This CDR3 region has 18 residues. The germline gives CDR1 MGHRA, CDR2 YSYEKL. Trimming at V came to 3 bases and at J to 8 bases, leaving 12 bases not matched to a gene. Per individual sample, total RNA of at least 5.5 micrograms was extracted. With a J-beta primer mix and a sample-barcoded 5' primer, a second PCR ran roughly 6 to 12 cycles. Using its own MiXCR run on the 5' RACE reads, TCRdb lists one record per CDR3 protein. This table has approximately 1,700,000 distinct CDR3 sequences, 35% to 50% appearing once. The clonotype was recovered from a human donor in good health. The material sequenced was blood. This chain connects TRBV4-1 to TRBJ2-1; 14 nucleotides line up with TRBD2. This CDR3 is CASSQPSTSGGVLDEQFF. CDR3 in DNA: TGCGCCAGCAGCCAGCCCTCGACTAGCGGGGGGGTCTTGGATGAGCAGTTCTTC.